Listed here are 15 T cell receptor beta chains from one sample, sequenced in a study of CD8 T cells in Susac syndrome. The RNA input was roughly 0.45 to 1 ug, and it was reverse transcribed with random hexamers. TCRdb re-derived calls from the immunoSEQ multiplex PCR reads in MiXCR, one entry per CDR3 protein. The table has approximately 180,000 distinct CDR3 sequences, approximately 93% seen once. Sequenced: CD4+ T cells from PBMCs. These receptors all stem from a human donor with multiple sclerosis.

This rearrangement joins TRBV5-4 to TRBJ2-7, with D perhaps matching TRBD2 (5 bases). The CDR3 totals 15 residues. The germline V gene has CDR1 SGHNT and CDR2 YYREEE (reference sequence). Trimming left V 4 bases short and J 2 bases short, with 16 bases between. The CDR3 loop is CASSPREGAAYEQYF. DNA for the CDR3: TGTGCCAGCAGCCCCCGAGAGGGCGCAGCCTACGAGCAGTACTTC. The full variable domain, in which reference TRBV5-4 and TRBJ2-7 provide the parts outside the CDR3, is ETGVTQSPTHLIKTRGQQVTLRCSSQSGHNTVSWYQQALGQGPQFIFQYYREEENGRGNFPPRFSGLQFPNYSSELNVNALELDDSALYLCASSPREGAAYEQYFGPGTRLTVT.

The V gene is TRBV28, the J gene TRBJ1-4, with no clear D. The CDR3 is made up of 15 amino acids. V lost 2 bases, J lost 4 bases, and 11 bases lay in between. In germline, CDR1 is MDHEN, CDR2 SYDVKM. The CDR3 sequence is CASSLRPNLNEKLFF. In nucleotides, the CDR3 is TGTGCCAGCAGTTTACGCCCAAACCTTAATGAAAAACTGTTTTTT.

In nucleotides, the CDR3 is TGTGCCAGCAGCACCAGGGACAGGGACACTGAAGCTTTCTTT. It translates to CASSTRDRDTEAFF. The chain combines TRBV7-2 with TRBJ1-1; TRBD1 matches 9 bases. V shed 5 bases and J 3 bases; nucleotides not matched to a gene: 4. CDR3 size: 14 residues. Germline lookup yields CDR1 SGHTA and CDR2 FQGNSA.

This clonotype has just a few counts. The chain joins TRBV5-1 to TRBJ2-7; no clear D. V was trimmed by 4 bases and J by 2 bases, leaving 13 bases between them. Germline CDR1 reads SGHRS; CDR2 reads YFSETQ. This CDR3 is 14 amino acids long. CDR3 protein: CASSHTPGAYEQYF. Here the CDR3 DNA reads TGCGCCAGCAGCCATACGCCTGGAGCCTACGAGCAGTACTTC.

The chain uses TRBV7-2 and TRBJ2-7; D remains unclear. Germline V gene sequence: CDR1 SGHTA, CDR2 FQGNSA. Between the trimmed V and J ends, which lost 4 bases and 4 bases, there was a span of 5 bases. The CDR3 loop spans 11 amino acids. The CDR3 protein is CASSSNYEQYF. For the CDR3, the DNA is TGTGCCAGCAGCTCCAATTACGAGCAGTACTTC.

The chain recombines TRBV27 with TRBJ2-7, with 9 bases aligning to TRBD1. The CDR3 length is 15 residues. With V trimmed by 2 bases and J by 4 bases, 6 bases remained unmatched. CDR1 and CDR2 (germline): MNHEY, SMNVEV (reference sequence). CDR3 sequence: CASSLNWDREYEQYF. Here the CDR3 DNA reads TGTGCCAGCAGTTTAAACTGGGACAGGGAGTACGAGCAGTACTTC.

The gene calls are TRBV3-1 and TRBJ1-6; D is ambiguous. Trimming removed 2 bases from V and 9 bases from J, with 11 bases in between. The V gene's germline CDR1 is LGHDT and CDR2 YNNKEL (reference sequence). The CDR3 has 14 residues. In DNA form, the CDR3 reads TGTGCCAGCAGCCAAACAGCCACCGGTTCACCCCTCCACTTT. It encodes CASSQTATGSPLHF.

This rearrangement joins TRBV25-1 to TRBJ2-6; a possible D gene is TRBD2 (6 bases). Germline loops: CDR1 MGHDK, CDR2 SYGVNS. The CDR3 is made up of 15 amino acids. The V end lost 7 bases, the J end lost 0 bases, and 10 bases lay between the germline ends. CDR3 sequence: CASTTGGSGANVLTF. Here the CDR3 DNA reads TGTGCCAGCACCACCGGGGGCTCTGGGGCCAACGTCCTGACTTTC.

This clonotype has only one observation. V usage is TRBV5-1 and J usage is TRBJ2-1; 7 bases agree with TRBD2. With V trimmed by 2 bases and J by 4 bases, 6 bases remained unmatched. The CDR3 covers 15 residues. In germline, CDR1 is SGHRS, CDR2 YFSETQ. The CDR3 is CASSFGSGEYNEQFF. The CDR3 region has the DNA TGCGCCAGCAGCTTTGGGAGCGGGGAATACAATGAGCAGTTCTTC.

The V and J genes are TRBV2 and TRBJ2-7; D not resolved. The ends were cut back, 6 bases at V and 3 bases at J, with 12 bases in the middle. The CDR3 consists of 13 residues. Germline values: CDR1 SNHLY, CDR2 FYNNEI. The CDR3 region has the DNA TGTGCCAGCAGGGATAATCTCTTCTACGAGCAGTACTTC. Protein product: CASRDNLFYEQYF.

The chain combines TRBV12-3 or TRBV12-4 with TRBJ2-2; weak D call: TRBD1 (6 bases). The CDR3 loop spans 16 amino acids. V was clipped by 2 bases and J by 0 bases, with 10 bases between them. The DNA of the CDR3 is TGTGCCAGCAGTTTACCGGACAGTACGAACACCGGGGAGCTGTTTTTT. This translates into CASSLPDSTNTGELFF.

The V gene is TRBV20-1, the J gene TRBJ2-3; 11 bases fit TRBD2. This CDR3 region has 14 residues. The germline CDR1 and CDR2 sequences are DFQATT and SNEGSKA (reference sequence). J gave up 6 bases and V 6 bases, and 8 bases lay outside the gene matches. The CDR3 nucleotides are TGCAGTGCAATAGCGGGGGGGACTTTGGATACGCAGTATTTT. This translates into CSAIAGGTLDTQYF.

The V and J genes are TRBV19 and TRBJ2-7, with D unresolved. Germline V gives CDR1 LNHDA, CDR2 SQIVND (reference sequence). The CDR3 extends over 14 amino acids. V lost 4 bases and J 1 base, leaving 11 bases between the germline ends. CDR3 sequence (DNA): TGTGCCAGTAGTACCCCGCCGCCGTCCTACGAGCAGTACTTC. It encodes CASSTPPPSYEQYF.

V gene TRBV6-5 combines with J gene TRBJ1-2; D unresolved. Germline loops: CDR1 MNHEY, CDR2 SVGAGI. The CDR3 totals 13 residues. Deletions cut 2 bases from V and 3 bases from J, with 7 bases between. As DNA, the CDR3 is TGTGCCAGCAGTTACGAGCGTTACTATGGCTACACCTTC. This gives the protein CASSYERYYGYTF.

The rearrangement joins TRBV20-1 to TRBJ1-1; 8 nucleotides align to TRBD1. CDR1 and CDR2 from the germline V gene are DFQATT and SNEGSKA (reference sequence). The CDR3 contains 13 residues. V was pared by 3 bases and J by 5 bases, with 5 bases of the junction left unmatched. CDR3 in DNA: TGCAGTGCTAGTGTACAGGGGGGTACTGAAGCTTTCTTT. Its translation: CSASVQGGTEAFF.